This is a list of T cell receptor beta chains from one sample in a study of regulatory T cells in long-lasting Graves disease. TCRdb processed the multiplex PCR reads anew with MiXCR; each CDR3 protein has one entry. The sample includes 400,000 to 500,000 distinct CDR3 sequences, less than 15% of them seen just once. These records were also assigned to another study, of T cells in Graves' hyperthyroidism and ophthalmopathy.

The sequenced sample was peripheral blood mononuclear cells (PBMCs), obtained at new diagnosis, from a patient treated with antithyroid drugs. All receptors derive from a woman in her 50s with Graves disease. Each CDR3 is given with its conserved first and last residue. The order of the fields is V gene, J gene, D gene, CDR3 protein. A D gene is named only where the DNA matches it firmly.

TRBV4-1	TRBJ1-1	-	CASSQVPGNTEAFF
TRBV6-1	TRBJ2-2	-	CASGTILTGELFF
TRBV7-2	TRBJ2-7	TRBD2	CASSSSGRALYEQYF
TRBV5-1	TRBJ2-1	-	CASTSAGGIYNEQFF
TRBV13	TRBJ2-1	-	CASSLGGWLSYNEQFF
TRBV10-3	TRBJ2-1	TRBD2	CAIRAGLAEEQFF
TRBV28	TRBJ1-1	-	CASRRRFSTEAFF
TRBV11-2	TRBJ2-1	-	CASSFATYNEQFF
TRBV20-1	TRBJ2-1	TRBD2	CSARLAYEQFF
TRBV18	TRBJ2-3	TRBD2	CASSPLHGTSGGLDTQYF
TRBV2	TRBJ2-1	-	CASTEPTSRREQFF
TRBV7-2	TRBJ1-2	-	CASSLSYNYGYTF
TRBV5-1	TRBJ2-1	TRBD1	CASSQGQHNEQFF
TRBV29-1	TRBJ2-7	TRBD1	CSVEVSVGTGRYEQYF
TRBV7-2	TRBJ2-2	TRBD2	CASSRMGTSGRARELFF
TRBV30	TRBJ1-5	-	CAWSPDLPNQPQHF
TRBV6-1	TRBJ1-6	TRBD1	CASSEARQGSRGSPLHF
TRBV5-5	TRBJ2-3	-	CASAPGERIRTDTQYF
TRBV24-1	-	TRBD2	CATSDLGLAGESGEQFF
TRBV5-1	TRBJ2-1	TRBD2	CASSWSGTSGGNEQFF
TRBV25-1	TRBJ1-2	TRBD1	CASSEGGTGDGYTF
TRBV6-5	TRBJ2-1	TRBD1	CASSYRGVGTGWYNEQFF
TRBV6-5	TRBJ1-2	TRBD1	CASSYFPCDRGGIGCTF
TRBV3-1	TRBJ2-1	TRBD1	CASSPRDRRLNEQFF
TRBV5-6	TRBJ2-5	TRBD1	CASSPRTGDAGTQYF
TRBV7-3	TRBJ2-1	TRBD2	CASSLTGGVAGDRQFF
TRBV20-1	TRBJ2-3	TRBD2	CSASDSGTYTDTQYF
TRBV29-1	TRBJ2-1	-	CSVEDRDLYNEQFF
TRBV2	TRBJ2-7	-	CASSEWGGFSSYEQYF
TRBV28	TRBJ1-5	TRBD1	CASSLSGTGGFQPQHF
TRBV20-1	TRBJ2-3	TRBD2	CSAAAGTSGTDTQYF
TRBV3-1	TRBJ2-1	TRBD2	CASSQGEPGLAGTYNEQFF